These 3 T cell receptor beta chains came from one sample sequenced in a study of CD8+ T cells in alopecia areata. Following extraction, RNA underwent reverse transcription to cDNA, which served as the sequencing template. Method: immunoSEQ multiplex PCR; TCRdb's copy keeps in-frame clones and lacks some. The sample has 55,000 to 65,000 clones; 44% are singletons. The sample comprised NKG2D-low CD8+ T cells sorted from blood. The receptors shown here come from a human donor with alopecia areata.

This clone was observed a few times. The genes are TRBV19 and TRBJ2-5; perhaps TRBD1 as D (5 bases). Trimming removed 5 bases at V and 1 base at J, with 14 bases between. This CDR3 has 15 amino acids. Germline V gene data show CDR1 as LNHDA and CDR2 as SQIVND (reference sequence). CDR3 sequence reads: CASSRRRQLQETQYF. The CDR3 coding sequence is TGTGCCAGTAGTCGTCGGCGACAGCTCCAAGAGACCCAGTACTTC. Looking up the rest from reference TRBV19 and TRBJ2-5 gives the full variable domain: DGGITQSPKYLFRKEGQNVTLSCEQNLNHDAMYWYRQDPGQGLRLIYYSQIVNDFQKGDIAEGYSVSREKKESFPLTVTSAQKNPTAFYLCASSRRRQLQETQYFGPGTRLLVL.

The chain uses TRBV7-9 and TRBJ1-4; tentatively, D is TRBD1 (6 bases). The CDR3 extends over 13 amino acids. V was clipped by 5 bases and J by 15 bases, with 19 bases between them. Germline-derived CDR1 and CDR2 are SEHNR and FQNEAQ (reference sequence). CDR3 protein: CASSPFPGHWLFF. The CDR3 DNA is TGTGCCAGCAGCCCATTCCCGGGACACTGGTTGTTTTTT. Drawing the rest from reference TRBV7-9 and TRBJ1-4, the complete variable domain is DTGVSQNPRHKITKRGQNVTFRCDPISEHNRLYWYRQTLGQGPEFLTYFQNEAQLEKSRLLSDRFSAERPKGSFSTLEIQRTEQGDSAMYLCASSPFPGHWLFFGSGTQLSVL.

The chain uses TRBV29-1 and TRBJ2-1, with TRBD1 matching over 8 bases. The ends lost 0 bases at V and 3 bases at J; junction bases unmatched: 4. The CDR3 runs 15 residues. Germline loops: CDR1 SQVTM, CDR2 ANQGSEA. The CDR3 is CSVEDPDRGYNEQFF. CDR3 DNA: TGCAGCGTTGAAGACCCCGACAGGGGCTACAATGAGCAGTTCTTC.